This TCR beta chain was identified during a study of T cells in Graves' hyperthyroidism and ophthalmopathy. The overall study: Before treatment of any kind, peripheral blood was taken at initial diagnosis. General observations from the study: Model-based prediction identified ophthalmopathy a median approximately 6.2 months prior to its onset.

Hyperthyroidism, newly diagnosed and lasting under 2 months, affected patients aged 18 to 65. Cells are PBMCs isolated from over 7.5 ml of fresh blood. Per the germline V gene, CDR1 is SQVTM and CDR2 is ANQGSEA. This CDR3 has 13 residues. Trimming stripped 5 bases from V and 1 base from J, with 9 bases between. Regions amplified from RNA transcripts were the TCR beta CDR3 regions. HTBI primers were employed in a first-round RT-PCR of the TCR CDR3. TCRdb reprocessed the multiplex PCR reads via MiXCR and lists one record per CDR3 protein. The data contain about 560,000 distinct CDR3 sequences, approximately 14% of them singletons. Turning to this clonotype: Its antigen is currently unknown.

The chain couples TRBV29-1 to TRBJ1-5; D is uncertain. The receptor was isolated from a woman aged 40 to 49 with Graves' hyperthyroidism. Sequencing used blood. The CDR3, as DNA: TGCAGCGTTACTGACACAAGCAATCAGCCCCAGCATTTT. The encoded protein is CSVTDTSNQPQHF.